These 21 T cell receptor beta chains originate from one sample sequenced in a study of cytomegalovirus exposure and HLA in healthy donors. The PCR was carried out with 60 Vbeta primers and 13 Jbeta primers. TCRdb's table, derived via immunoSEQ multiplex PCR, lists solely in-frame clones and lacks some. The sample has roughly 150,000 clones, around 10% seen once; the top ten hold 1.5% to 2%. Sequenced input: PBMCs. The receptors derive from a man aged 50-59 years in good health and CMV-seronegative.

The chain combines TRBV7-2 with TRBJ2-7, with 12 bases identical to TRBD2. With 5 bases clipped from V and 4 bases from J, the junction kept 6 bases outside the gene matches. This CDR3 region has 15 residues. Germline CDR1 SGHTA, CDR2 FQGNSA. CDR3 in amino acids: CASSPNGLAGYEQYF. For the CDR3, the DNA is TGTGCCAGCAGCCCGAACGGACTAGCGGGGTACGAGCAGTACTTC.

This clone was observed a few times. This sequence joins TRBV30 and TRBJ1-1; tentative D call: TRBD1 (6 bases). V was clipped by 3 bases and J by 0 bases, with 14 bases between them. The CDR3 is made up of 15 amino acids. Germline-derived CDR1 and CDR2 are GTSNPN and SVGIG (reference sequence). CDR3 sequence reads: CAWSSQGSMNTEAFF. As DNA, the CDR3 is TGTGCCTGGAGCAGCCAGGGGTCAATGAACACTGAAGCTTTCTTT.

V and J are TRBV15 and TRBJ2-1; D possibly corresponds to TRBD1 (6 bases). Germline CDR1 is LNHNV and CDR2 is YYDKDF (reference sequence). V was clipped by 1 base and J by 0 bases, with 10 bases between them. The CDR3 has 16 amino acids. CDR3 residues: CATSRATGYSYNEQFF. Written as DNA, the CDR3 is TGTGCCACCAGCAGAGCTACAGGGTACTCCTACAATGAGCAGTTCTTC.

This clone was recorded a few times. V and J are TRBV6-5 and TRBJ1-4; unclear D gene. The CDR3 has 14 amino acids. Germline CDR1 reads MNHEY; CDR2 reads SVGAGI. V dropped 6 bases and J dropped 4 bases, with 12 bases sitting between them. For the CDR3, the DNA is TGTGCCAGCAGACCTACGTCCTTTAATGAAAAACTGTTTTTT. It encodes CASRPTSFNEKLFF.

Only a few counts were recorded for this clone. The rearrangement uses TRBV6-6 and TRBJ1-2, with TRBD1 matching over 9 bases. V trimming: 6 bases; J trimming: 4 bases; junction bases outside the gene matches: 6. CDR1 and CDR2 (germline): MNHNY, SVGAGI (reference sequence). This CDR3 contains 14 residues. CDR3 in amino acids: CASSPRTGAYGYTF. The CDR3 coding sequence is TGTGCCAGCAGCCCAAGGACAGGGGCCTATGGCTACACCTTC.

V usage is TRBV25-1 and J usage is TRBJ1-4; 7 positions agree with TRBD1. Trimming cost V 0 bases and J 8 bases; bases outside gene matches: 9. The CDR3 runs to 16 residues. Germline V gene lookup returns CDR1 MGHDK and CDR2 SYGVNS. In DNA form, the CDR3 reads TGTGCCAGCAGTGAATACAGGGGGTCCTTGGGGGAAAAACTGTTTTTT. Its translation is CASSEYRGSLGEKLFF. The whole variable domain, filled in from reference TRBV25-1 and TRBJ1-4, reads EADIYQTPRYLVIGTGKKITLECSQTMGHDKMYWYQQDPGMELHLIHYSYGVNSTEKGDLSSESTVSRIRTEHFPLTLESARPSHTSQYLCASSEYRGSLGEKLFFGSGTQLSVL.

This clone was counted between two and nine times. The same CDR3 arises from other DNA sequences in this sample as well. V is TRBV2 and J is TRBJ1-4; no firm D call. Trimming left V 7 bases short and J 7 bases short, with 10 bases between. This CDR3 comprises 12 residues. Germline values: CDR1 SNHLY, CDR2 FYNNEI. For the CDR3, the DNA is TGTGCCAGCATGAGGTTAGGTGAAAAACTGTTTTTT. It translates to CASMRLGEKLFF.

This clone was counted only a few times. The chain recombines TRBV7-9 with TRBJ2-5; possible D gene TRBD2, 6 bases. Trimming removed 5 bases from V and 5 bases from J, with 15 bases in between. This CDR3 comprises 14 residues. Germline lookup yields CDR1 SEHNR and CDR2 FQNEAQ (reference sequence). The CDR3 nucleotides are TGTGCCAGCAGCCACCGACTAGGTGCGGAGACCCAGTACTTC. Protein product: CASSHRLGAETQYF.

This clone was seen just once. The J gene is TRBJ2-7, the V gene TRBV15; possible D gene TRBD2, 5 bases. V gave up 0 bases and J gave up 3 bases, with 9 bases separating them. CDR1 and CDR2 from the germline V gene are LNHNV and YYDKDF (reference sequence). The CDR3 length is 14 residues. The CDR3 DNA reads TGTGCCACCAGCAGAGAGATGGGGAGCTACGAGCAGTACTTC. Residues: CATSREMGSYEQYF.

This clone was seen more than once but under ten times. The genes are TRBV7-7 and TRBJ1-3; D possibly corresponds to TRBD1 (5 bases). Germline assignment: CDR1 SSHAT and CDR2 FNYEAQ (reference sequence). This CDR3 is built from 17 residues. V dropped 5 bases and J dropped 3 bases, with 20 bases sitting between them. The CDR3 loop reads CASSPAGGTPFGNTIYF. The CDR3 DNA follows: TGTGCCAGCAGCCCAGCCGGGGGTACCCCCTTTGGAAACACCATATATTTT. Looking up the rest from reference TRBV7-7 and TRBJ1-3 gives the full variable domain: GAGVSQSPRYKVTKRGQDVTLRCDPISSHATLYWYQQALGQGPEFLTYFNYEAQPDKSGLPSDRFSAERPEGSISTLTIQRTEQRDSAMYRCASSPAGGTPFGNTIYFGEGSWLTVV.

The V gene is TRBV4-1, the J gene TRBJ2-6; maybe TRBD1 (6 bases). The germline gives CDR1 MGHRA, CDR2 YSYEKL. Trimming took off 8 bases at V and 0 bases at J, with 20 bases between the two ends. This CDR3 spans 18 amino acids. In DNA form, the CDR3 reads TGCGCCAGCCGCTCTGGGGCAGGGGCTAACTCTGGGGCCAACGTCCTGACTTTC. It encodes CASRSGAGANSGANVLTF.

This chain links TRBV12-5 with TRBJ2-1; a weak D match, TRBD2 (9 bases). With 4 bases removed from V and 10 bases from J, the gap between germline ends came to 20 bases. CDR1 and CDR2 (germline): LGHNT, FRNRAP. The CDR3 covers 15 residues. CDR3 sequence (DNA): TGTGCTAGTGGTTCCCAGGGGGCGGGAGGGAGGGAGCAGTTCTTC. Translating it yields CASGSQGAGGREQFF.

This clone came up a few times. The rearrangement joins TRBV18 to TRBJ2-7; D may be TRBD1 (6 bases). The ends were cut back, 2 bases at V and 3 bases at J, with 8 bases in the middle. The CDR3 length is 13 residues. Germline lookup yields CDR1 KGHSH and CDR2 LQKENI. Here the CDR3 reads CASSPNRVYEQYF. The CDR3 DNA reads TGTGCCAGCTCACCAAACAGGGTCTACGAGCAGTACTTC. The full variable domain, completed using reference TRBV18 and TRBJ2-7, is NAGVMQNPRHLVRRRGQEARLRCSPMKGHSHVYWYRQLPEEGLKFMVYLQKENIIDESGMPKERFSAEFPKEGPSILRIQQVVRGDSAAYFCASSPNRVYEQYFGPGTRLTVT.

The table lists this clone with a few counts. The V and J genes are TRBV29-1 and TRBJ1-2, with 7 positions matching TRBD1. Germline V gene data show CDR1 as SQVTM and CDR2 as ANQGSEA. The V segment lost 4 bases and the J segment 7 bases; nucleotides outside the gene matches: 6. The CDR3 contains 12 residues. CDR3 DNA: TGCAGCGTTGCAGGGGGAACGAGTGGCTACACCTTC. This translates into CSVAGGTSGYTF.

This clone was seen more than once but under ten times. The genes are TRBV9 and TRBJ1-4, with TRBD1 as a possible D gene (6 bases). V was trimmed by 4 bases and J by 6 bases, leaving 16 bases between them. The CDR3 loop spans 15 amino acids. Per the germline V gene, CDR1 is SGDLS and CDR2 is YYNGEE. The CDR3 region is CASSKRTVGHEKLFF. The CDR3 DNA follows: TGTGCCAGCAGCAAACGGACAGTAGGGCATGAAAAACTGTTTTTT.

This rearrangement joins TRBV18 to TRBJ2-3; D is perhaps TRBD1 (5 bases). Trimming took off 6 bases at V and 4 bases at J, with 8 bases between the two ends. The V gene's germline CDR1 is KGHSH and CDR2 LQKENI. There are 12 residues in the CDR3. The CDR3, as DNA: TGTGCCAGCTCTCAAGGGGCAGATACGCAGTATTTT. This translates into CASSQGADTQYF.

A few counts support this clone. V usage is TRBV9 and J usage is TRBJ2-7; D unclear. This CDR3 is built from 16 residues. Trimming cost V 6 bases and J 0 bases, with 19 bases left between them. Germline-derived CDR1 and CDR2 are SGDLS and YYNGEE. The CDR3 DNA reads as TGTGCCAGCATCCATATTGACACCAAGAGCTCCTACGAGCAGTACTTC. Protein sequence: CASIHIDTKSSYEQYF.

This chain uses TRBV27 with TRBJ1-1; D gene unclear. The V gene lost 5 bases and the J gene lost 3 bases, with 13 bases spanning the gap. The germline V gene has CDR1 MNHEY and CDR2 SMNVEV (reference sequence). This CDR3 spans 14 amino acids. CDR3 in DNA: TGTGCCAGCAGTCCTGGGAGGGTCGACACTGAAGCTTTCTTT. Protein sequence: CASSPGRVDTEAFF.

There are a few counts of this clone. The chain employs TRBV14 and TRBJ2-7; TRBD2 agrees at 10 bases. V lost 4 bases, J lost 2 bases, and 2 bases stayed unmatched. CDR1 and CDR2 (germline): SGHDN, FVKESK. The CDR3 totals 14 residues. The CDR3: CASSRAGGPYEQYF. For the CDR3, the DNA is TGTGCCAGCAGCCGAGCGGGAGGGCCCTACGAGCAGTACTTC.

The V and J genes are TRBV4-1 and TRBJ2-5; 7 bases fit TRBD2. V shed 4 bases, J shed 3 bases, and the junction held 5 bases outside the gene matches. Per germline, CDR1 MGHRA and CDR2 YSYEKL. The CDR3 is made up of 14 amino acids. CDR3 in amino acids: CASSLTSAEETQYF. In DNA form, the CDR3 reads TGCGCCAGCAGCCTCACTAGCGCCGAAGAGACCCAGTACTTC.

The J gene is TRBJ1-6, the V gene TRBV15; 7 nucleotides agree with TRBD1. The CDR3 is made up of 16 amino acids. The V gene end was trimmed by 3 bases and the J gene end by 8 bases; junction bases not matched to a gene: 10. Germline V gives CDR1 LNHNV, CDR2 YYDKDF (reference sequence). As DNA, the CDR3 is TGTGCCACCAGCAGTGGTAACAGGGGTCCCCATTCACCCCTCCACTTT. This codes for CATSSGNRGPHSPLHF.